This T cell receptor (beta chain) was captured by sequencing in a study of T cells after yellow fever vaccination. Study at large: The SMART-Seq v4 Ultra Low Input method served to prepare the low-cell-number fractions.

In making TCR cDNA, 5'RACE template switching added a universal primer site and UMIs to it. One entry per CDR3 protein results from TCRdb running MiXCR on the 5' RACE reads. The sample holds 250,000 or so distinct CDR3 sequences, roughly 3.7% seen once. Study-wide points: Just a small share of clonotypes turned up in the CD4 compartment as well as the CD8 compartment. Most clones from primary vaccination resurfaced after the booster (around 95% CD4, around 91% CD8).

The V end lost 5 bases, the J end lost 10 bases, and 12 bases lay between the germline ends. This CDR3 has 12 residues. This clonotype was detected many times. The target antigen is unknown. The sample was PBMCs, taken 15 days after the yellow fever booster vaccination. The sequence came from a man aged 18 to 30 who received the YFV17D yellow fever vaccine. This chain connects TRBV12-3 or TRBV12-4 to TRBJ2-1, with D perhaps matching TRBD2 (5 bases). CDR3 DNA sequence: TGTGCCAGCAGTCAAGGATCGGGGGAGCAGTTCTTC. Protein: CASSQGSGEQFF.